This TCR beta chain comes out of a study of shared clonotypes between healthy human individuals. Overall study results and limits: Across subsets, estimated richness was generally greater for naive than for memory populations.

CD45RO-negative, CCR7-positively selected cells formed the naive CD8 fraction, excluding terminally differentiated effector memory CD45RA+ cells. The ends were cut back, 8 bases at V and 6 bases at J, with 10 bases in the middle. The CDR3 runs to 10 residues. Germline V lookup: CDR1 SQVTM, CDR2 ANQGSEA. With regard to this clone: Its antigen is still unknown.

The protocol was immunoSEQ multiplex PCR, while the TCRdb copy is restricted to in-frame clones and leaves out a portion. Of around 580,000 clones detected, 95% to 98% appear once; the ten largest clones hold 0.3%. The sequencing input was naive CD8+ T cells sorted from blood. The source of this sequence is a man aged 25-40 years in good health. V gene TRBV29-1 combines with J gene TRBJ1-1; tentative D call: TRBD1 (6 bases). CDR3 sequence reads: CSPGVPEAFF. CDR3 sequence (DNA): TGCAGCCCAGGGGTACCTGAAGCTTTCTTT.